A selection of T cell receptor beta chains follows, all from one sample in a study of T cells in localized non-small cell lung cancer. Sequenced by immunoSEQ multiplex PCR; TCRdb stores in-frame clones only, minus some. The sample carries approximately 140,000 clones, 89% recorded once. This specimen was peripheral blood, taken before any cancer treatment. The receptors originated from a female donor at least 60 years old with stage I lung adenocarcinoma. The CDR3 runs from the conserved cysteine through the conserved F or W. The D gene is left open where the match is weak. Part of the rows lack a size; the others show once, few, many or a class for expanded clones.

D: NA; J: TRBJ2-7; V: TRBV11-3; size: NA; CDR3: CASSFSAIRYEQYF; DNA: TGTGCCAGCAGCTTTTCCGCCATTCGCTACGAGCAGTACTTC
D: TRBD1; J: TRBJ2-3; V: TRBV5-8; size: NA; CDR3: CASSVDRHHADTQYF; DNA: TGTGCCAGCAGCGTGGACAGGCACCATGCAGATACGCAGTATTTT
D: NA; J: TRBJ2-1; V: TRBV6-1; size: NA; CDR3: CASSVVGVYNEQFF; DNA: TGTGCCAGCAGTGTCGTGGGGGTCTACAATGAGCAGTTCTTC
D: NA; J: TRBJ1-1; V: TRBV27; size: NA; CDR3: CASSSPVTEAFF; DNA: TGTGCCAGCAGTTCCCCCGTGACTGAAGCTTTCTTT
D: TRBD1; J: TRBJ2-3; V: TRBV19; size: NA; CDR3: CASTQHPGQGTDTQYF; DNA: TGTGCCAGTACCCAGCATCCGGGACAGGGGACAGATACGCAGTATTTT
D: NA; J: TRBJ1-5; V: TRBV15; size: NA; CDR3: CATSRTAGNNQPQHF; DNA: TGTGCCACCAGCAGGACCGCCGGTAACAATCAGCCCCAGCATTTT
D: TRBD2; J: TRBJ2-1; V: TRBV5-1; size: NA; CDR3: CASSFWASGKNNEQFF; DNA: TGCGCCAGCAGCTTTTGGGCTAGCGGGAAAAACAATGAGCAGTTCTTC
D: TRBD1; J: TRBJ1-4; V: TRBV4-2; size: NA; CDR3: CASRGTGDPTNEKLFF; DNA: TGTGCCAGCAGGGGAACAGGGGACCCAACTAATGAAAAACTGTTTTTT
D: NA; J: TRBJ1-4; V: TRBV10-3; size: few; CDR3: CAISESKSGGGVGEKLFF; DNA: TGTGCCATCAGTGAGTCGAAAAGTGGTGGGGGCGTAGGTGAAAAACTGTTTTTT
D: NA; J: TRBJ1-4; V: TRBV28; size: NA; CDR3: CASSPRQARRDATNEKLFF; DNA: TGTGCCAGCAGTCCCCGACAGGCAAGAAGAGATGCAACTAATGAAAAACTGTTTTTT
D: TRBD2; J: TRBJ2-7; V: TRBV28; size: NA; CDR3: CASRGGTEQYF; DNA: TGTGCCAGCAGGGGGGGGACCGAGCAGTACTTC
D: TRBD2; J: TRBJ2-5; V: TRBV15; size: NA; CDR3: CATSSAGGPVETQYF; DNA: TGTGCCACCAGCAGCGCGGGAGGGCCGGTCGAGACCCAGTACTTC
D: NA; J: TRBJ1-1; V: TRBV5-4; size: NA; CDR3: CASSIMGLGNTEAFF; DNA: TGTGCCAGCAGCATTATGGGACTGGGGAACACTGAAGCTTTCTTT
D: TRBD1; J: TRBJ2-5; V: TRBV7-3; size: once; CDR3: CASSLTGYQETQYF; DNA: TGTGCCAGCAGCTTGACAGGGTACCAAGAGACCCAGTACTTC
D: TRBD2; J: TRBJ2-3; V: TRBV14; size: NA; CDR3: CASSQEWGSGSTDTQYF; DNA: TGTGCCAGCAGCCAAGAGTGGGGTAGCGGGTCCACAGATACGCAGTATTTT
D: TRBD2; J: TRBJ2-5; V: TRBV2; size: NA; CDR3: CASSGRLAVQETQYF; DNA: TGTGCCAGCAGTGGGAGACTAGCAGTCCAAGAGACCCAGTACTTC
D: NA; J: TRBJ1-1; V: TRBV7-3; size: NA; CDR3: CASSLNSYTEAFF; DNA: TGTGCCAGCAGCTTAAATTCCTACACTGAAGCTTTCTTT
D: NA; J: TRBJ1-1; V: TRBV9; size: once; CDR3: CASSVGVNRAEYAFF; DNA: TGTGCCAGCAGCGTGGGGGTGAACAGGGCGGAGTACGCTTTCTTT
D: NA; J: TRBJ2-6; V: TRBV28; size: NA; CDR3: CASSFVSSGANVLTF; DNA: TGTGCCAGCAGTTTTGTGAGCTCTGGGGCCAACGTCCTGACTTTC
D: NA; J: TRBJ2-2; V: TRBV6-5; size: NA; CDR3: CASSYWGRKNTGELFF; DNA: TGTGCCAGCAGTTACTGGGGACGGAAGAACACCGGGGAGCTGTTTTTT
D: NA; J: TRBJ1-2; V: TRBV18; size: NA; CDR3: CASSPSLGGSDGYTF; DNA: TGTGCCAGCTCACCTTCCTTGGGGGGGTCGGATGGCTACACCTTC
D: NA; J: TRBJ1-1; V: TRBV29-1; size: NA; CDR3: CSVARGGTEAFF; DNA: TGCAGCGTTGCCAGGGGAGGCACTGAAGCTTTCTTT
D: TRBD1; J: TRBJ1-4; V: TRBV6-6; size: NA; CDR3: CASSYSGQGGEKLFF; DNA: TGTGCCAGCAGTTACTCGGGACAGGGCGGTGAAAAACTGTTTTTT
D: NA; J: TRBJ2-3; V: TRBV5-4; size: NA; CDR3: CASSLGAEADTQYF; DNA: TGTGCCAGCAGCTTGGGTGCTGAGGCAGATACGCAGTATTTT
D: NA; J: TRBJ2-2; V: TRBV19; size: NA; CDR3: CASSTDPLAGWVGELFF; DNA: TGTGCCAGTAGTACCGACCCTCTGGCTGGCTGGGTCGGGGAGCTGTTTTTT
D: NA; J: TRBJ2-7; V: TRBV21-1; size: NA; CDR3: CASSTPRTPYEQYF; DNA: TGTGCCAGCAGCACGCCACGGACCCCCTACGAGCAGTACTTC
D: TRBD2; J: TRBJ2-7; V: TRBV27; size: NA; CDR3: CASSLWGLAAYEQYF; DNA: TGTGCCAGCAGTTTATGGGGACTAGCGGCCTACGAGCAGTACTTC